A selection of T cell receptor beta chains follows, all from one sample in a study of cytomegalovirus exposure and HLA in healthy donors. Using immunoSEQ multiplex PCR, the repertoire was profiled, and TCRdb retains in-frame clones only, with some absent. The data hold 180,000 or so clones, with about 69% observed a single time. Sequenced input: PBMCs. The receptors derive from a human donor in good health. The CDR3 runs from the conserved cysteine through the conserved F or W. The order of the fields is D gene, clone size, J gene, V gene, CDR3 DNA, CDR3 protein. The D gene is left open where the match is weak. Where a row states a size, it is once, few, many or the class of an expanded clone; other rows omit it.

d_call: TRBD1; clone_size: once; j_call: TRBJ1-6; v_call: TRBV2; cdr3_nt: TGTGCCATGGGGACAGGGCCTAATTCACCCCTCCACTTT; cdr3_aa: CAMGTGPNSPLHF
d_call: TRBD1; clone_size: .; j_call: TRBJ1-2; v_call: TRBV7-9; cdr3_nt: TGTGCCAGCAGCAAAGGGACAGGCCCTCGGGGCTACACCTTC; cdr3_aa: CASSKGTGPRGYTF
d_call: .; clone_size: .; j_call: TRBJ2-5; v_call: TRBV4-2; cdr3_nt: TGTGCCAGCAGCCCGGGGGGCCCCCGGGAGACCCAGTACTTC; cdr3_aa: CASSPGGPRETQYF
d_call: .; clone_size: few; j_call: TRBJ2-2; v_call: TRBV5-4; cdr3_nt: TGTGCCAGCAGCTTGGAAGTGGGGGCCAACACCGGGGAGCTGTTTTTT; cdr3_aa: CASSLEVGANTGELFF
d_call: TRBD1; clone_size: .; j_call: TRBJ1-1; v_call: TRBV15; cdr3_nt: TGTGCCACTAGGGACAGGGGGACGAACACTGAAGCTTTCTTT; cdr3_aa: CATRDRGTNTEAFF
d_call: .; clone_size: .; j_call: TRBJ2-7; v_call: TRBV10-3; cdr3_nt: TGTGCCATCAGTGAGTCGGGCGGGAAAGAACCCACCTACGAGCAGTACTTC; cdr3_aa: CAISESGGKEPTYEQYF
d_call: .; clone_size: .; j_call: TRBJ1-4; v_call: TRBV18; cdr3_nt: TGTGCCAGCTCCCCGGCCGCGGGGTTGGATGGAACTAATGAAAAACTGTTTTTT; cdr3_aa: CASSPAAGLDGTNEKLFF
d_call: TRBD1; clone_size: .; j_call: TRBJ1-1; v_call: TRBV5-1; cdr3_nt: TGCGCCAGCAGCCCCAACACAGGGGTTACGAACACTGAAGCTTTCTTT; cdr3_aa: CASSPNTGVTNTEAFF
d_call: .; clone_size: few; j_call: TRBJ1-5; v_call: TRBV27; cdr3_nt: TGTGCCAGCACCCCGGCAGGGGAACATCAGCCCCAGCATTTT; cdr3_aa: CASTPAGEHQPQHF
d_call: TRBD1; clone_size: .; j_call: TRBJ1-4; v_call: TRBV19; cdr3_nt: TGTGCCAGTAGTACCCTGAACAGGGGAGATGAAAAACTGTTTTTT; cdr3_aa: CASSTLNRGDEKLFF
d_call: TRBD1; clone_size: .; j_call: TRBJ2-1; v_call: TRBV5-4; cdr3_nt: TGTGCCAGTCGCTCACAGGGGTCGAGCTCCTACAATGAGCAGTTCTTC; cdr3_aa: CASRSQGSSSYNEQFF
d_call: TRBD1; clone_size: .; j_call: TRBJ2-4; v_call: TRBV6-6; cdr3_nt: TGTGCCAGCAGTTACTCCAAGGACAGGGAAAACATTCAGTACTTC; cdr3_aa: CASSYSKDRENIQYF
d_call: .; clone_size: .; j_call: TRBJ1-1; v_call: TRBV11-1; cdr3_nt: TGTGCCAGCAGCATACTGGGACACCCTGAAGCTTTCTTT; cdr3_aa: CASSILGHPEAFF
d_call: .; clone_size: .; j_call: TRBJ2-1; v_call: TRBV7-2; cdr3_nt: TGTGCCAGCAGCTTAGCCCCGGCAGGGAAGGGTGAGCAGTTCTTC; cdr3_aa: CASSLAPAGKGEQFF
d_call: .; clone_size: .; j_call: TRBJ1-6; v_call: TRBV15; cdr3_nt: TGTGCCACCAGTCGCGGGGAAAATTCACCCCTCCACTTT; cdr3_aa: CATSRGENSPLHF
d_call: TRBD1; clone_size: .; j_call: TRBJ1-1; v_call: TRBV5-4; cdr3_nt: TGTGCCAGCAGCTCCCCGGGACAGGTAATATTCACTGAAGCTTTCTTT; cdr3_aa: CASSSPGQVIFTEAFF